A single sample gave rise to the 15 T cell receptor beta chains below, sequenced in a study of naive and memory T cell subsets (dated by TCRdb to the late 2010s). The paper's findings and limits, for the study overall: A few larger clonotypes were present in naive repertoires, particularly the CD8 repertoires, and these clonotypes were possibly memory cells re-expressing CD45RA.

No antigen has been assigned to these receptors. Libraries came from UMI-ligation and nested PCR. TCRdb records Illumina MiSeq as the sequencer. To cover both TRBC1 and TRBC2, the beta constant-region primer consisted of an equimolar mix of two oligonucleotides. Four rounds of PCR, combining the SP2 primer with nested alpha and beta constant-region primers, were used to amplify the ligated cDNA. Using fastp at Q25 and MiXCR, TCRdb reprocessed the public reads and kept productive beta chains. Rows with a matching CDR3 protein are joined into one entry that keeps the most common DNA and genes. This sample holds approximately 150,000 distinct CDR3 sequences; under 25% were observed only once. The leading ten clones occupy about 0.11% of the sample. The material sequenced was naive CD4+ T cells from blood. The cell subset or site label on this specimen signifies: naive T cells, CD45RA high CD27+. Receptor source: a human donor in good health.

The rearrangement joins TRBV5-1 to TRBJ2-1; 10 bases are a match to TRBD2. The CDR3 contains 16 residues. The J segment lost 7 bases and the V segment lost 0 bases, leaving 7 bases of the junction unmatched. Germline CDR1 is SGHRS and CDR2 is YFSETQ. The DNA for the CDR3 is TGCGCCAGCAGCTTGGGGCCTAGCGGGAGTATGAATGAGCAGTTCTTC. It is translated as CASSLGPSGSMNEQFF.

The chain carries TRBV11-2 and TRBJ2-5; possible D gene TRBD1, 8 bases. V was clipped by 5 bases and J by 6 bases, with 16 bases between them. Germline lookup yields CDR1 SGHAT and CDR2 FQNNGV. This CDR3 contains 14 residues. The CDR3 bases are TGTGCCAGCAGCCCGGGAGGACAGGGAAAGACCCAGTACTTC. It is translated as CASSPGGQGKTQYF.

This clonotype has ten or more counts. The chain links TRBV5-1 to TRBJ2-4, with TRBD1 identical over 7 bases. The V and J ends lost 4 bases and 7 bases, in that order; junction bases with no gene match: 2. Per germline, CDR1 SGHRS and CDR2 YFSETQ. This CDR3 contains 12 residues. Written as DNA, the CDR3 is TGCGCCAGCAGCCCGGGACAGAACATTCAGTACTTC. Translated: CASSPGQNIQYF. Looking up the rest from reference TRBV5-1 and TRBJ2-4 gives the full variable domain: KAGVTQTPRYLIKTRGQQVTLSCSPISGHRSVSWYQQTPGQGLQFLFEYFSETQRNKGNFPGRFSGRQFSNSRSEMNVSTLELGDSALYLCASSPGQNIQYFGAGTRLSVL.

Comment on this clonotype: The limits of the CDR3 on the DNA are not certain, so only TCRdb's listed CDR3 is given. The J gene is TRBJ1-2, the V gene TRBV28; the DNA was not compared with TRBD1, the D call given in the table. Germline V gene data show CDR1 as MDHEN and CDR2 as SYDVKM. The CDR3 adds up to 12 amino acids, both ends counted. This CDR3 is CASSSSPGGYTF.

This clonotype was observed a handful of times. This chain uses TRBV20-1 with TRBJ2-7, with TRBD2 matching 12 bases. Germline V gives CDR1 DFQATT, CDR2 SNEGSKA (reference sequence). Trimming took 0 bases from V and 3 from J; bases not matched to a gene: 3. This CDR3 has 15 amino acids. The CDR3 sequence: CSARDRTSGVYEQYF. The CDR3 coding sequence is TGCAGTGCTAGAGACAGGACTAGCGGGGTCTACGAGCAGTACTTC.

At least ten counts were recorded for this clonotype. V gene TRBV6-5 combines with J gene TRBJ2-1; 10 bases match TRBD2. This CDR3 has 16 amino acids. V was pared by 0 bases and J by 8 bases, with 7 bases of the junction left unmatched. Germline values: CDR1 MNHEY, CDR2 SVGAGI. The chain's CDR3 is CASSYSAGGPVYEQFF. For the CDR3, the DNA is TGTGCCAGCAGTTACTCAGCGGGAGGGCCGGTGTATGAGCAGTTCTTC.

This clonotype was seen only a few times. This sequence joins TRBV7-9 and TRBJ2-1; TRBD1 agrees at 9 bases. V lost 4 bases, J lost 3 bases, and 1 base stayed unmatched. Germline V gene data show CDR1 as SEHNR and CDR2 as FQNEAQ (reference sequence). CDR3 length equals 14 residues. The CDR3 loop is CASSSTGGYNEQFF. DNA for the CDR3: TGTGCCAGCAGCTCGACAGGGGGCTACAATGAGCAGTTCTTC.

The V call is TRBV19, the J call TRBJ2-1; a possible D gene is TRBD2 (6 bases). CDR3 length: 15 residues. Germline CDR1 is LNHDA and CDR2 is SQIVND (reference sequence). The V and J ends lost 3 bases and 3 bases respectively, with 12 bases between them. The CDR3 DNA follows: TGTGCCAGTAGTATCGGGGGACCGCTCTACAATGAGCAGTTCTTC. Protein sequence: CASSIGGPLYNEQFF.

This clonotype was observed a handful of times. This rearrangement joins TRBV20-1 to TRBJ1-5, with D unresolved. Per the germline V gene, CDR1 is DFQATT and CDR2 is SNEGSKA (reference sequence). Trimming pared 3 bases from V and 0 bases from J, leaving 15 bases between. There are 16 residues in the CDR3. The CDR3 loop reads CSASRVRQSSNQPQHF. The CDR3 nucleotides read TGCAGTGCTAGTCGGGTGAGGCAGTCTAGCAATCAGCCCCAGCATTTT.

This clonotype was seen ten or more times. CDR3 sequence reads: CASSLFLGTAYEQYF. The DNA of the CDR3 is TGTGCCAGCAGTTTATTCCTCGGGACGGCCTACGAGCAGTACTTC. The V call is TRBV27, the J call TRBJ2-7, with D tentatively TRBD1 or TRBD2 (5 bases each). Trimming cost V 1 base and J 2 bases, with 12 bases left between them. Germline CDR1 reads MNHEY; CDR2 reads SMNVEV (reference sequence). This CDR3 has 15 amino acids.

This clonotype was observed a single time. This chain connects TRBV12-3 or TRBV12-4 to TRBJ1-5; 8 nucleotides align to TRBD1. The CDR3 spans 13 residues. V lost 6 bases to trimming and J lost 4 bases; unmatched junction nucleotides: 2. The CDR3 DNA reads TGTGCCAGCAGGACAGGGGTAAATCAGCCCCAGCATTTT. This codes for CASRTGVNQPQHF.

The chain links TRBV28 to TRBJ2-7; tentative D call: TRBD2 (5 bases). Germline assignment: CDR1 MDHEN and CDR2 SYDVKM. The CDR3 runs to 15 residues. Trimming cost V 2 bases and J 3 bases, with 14 bases left between them. As DNA, the CDR3 is TGTGCCAGCAGTTTAAGGAGCCCGAGCGGCTACGAGCAGTACTTC. This encodes CASSLRSPSGYEQYF.

The chain couples TRBV12-3 or TRBV12-4 to TRBJ1-4; D not resolved. V was pared by 5 bases and J by 0 bases, with 16 bases between. CDR3 size: 17 residues. For the CDR3, the DNA is TGTGCCAGCAGTCCCGTTCGGATGATACCAACTAATGAAAAACTGTTTTTT. Translating gives CASSPVRMIPTNEKLFF.

This clonotype was seen a few times. The chain employs TRBV4-1 and TRBJ2-3; D not resolved. The germline CDR1 and CDR2 sequences are MGHRA and YSYEKL. This CDR3 has 12 residues. Trimming shortened V by 2 bases and J by 4 bases, and 4 bases separated the two germline ends. CDR3 amino acids: CASSQIADTQYF. DNA for the CDR3: TGCGCCAGCAGCCAAATAGCAGATACGCAGTATTTT.

Ten or more counts support this clonotype. The chain uses TRBV20-1 and TRBJ2-1; 7 bases match TRBD2. J gave up 4 bases and V 1 base, and 13 bases lay outside the gene matches. The germline gives CDR1 DFQATT, CDR2 SNEGSKA (reference sequence). This CDR3 has 17 residues. CDR3 amino acids: CSARAPLRTSLYNEQFF. Written as DNA, the CDR3 is TGCAGTGCTAGAGCCCCGTTAAGGACTAGTTTGTACAATGAGCAGTTCTTC.